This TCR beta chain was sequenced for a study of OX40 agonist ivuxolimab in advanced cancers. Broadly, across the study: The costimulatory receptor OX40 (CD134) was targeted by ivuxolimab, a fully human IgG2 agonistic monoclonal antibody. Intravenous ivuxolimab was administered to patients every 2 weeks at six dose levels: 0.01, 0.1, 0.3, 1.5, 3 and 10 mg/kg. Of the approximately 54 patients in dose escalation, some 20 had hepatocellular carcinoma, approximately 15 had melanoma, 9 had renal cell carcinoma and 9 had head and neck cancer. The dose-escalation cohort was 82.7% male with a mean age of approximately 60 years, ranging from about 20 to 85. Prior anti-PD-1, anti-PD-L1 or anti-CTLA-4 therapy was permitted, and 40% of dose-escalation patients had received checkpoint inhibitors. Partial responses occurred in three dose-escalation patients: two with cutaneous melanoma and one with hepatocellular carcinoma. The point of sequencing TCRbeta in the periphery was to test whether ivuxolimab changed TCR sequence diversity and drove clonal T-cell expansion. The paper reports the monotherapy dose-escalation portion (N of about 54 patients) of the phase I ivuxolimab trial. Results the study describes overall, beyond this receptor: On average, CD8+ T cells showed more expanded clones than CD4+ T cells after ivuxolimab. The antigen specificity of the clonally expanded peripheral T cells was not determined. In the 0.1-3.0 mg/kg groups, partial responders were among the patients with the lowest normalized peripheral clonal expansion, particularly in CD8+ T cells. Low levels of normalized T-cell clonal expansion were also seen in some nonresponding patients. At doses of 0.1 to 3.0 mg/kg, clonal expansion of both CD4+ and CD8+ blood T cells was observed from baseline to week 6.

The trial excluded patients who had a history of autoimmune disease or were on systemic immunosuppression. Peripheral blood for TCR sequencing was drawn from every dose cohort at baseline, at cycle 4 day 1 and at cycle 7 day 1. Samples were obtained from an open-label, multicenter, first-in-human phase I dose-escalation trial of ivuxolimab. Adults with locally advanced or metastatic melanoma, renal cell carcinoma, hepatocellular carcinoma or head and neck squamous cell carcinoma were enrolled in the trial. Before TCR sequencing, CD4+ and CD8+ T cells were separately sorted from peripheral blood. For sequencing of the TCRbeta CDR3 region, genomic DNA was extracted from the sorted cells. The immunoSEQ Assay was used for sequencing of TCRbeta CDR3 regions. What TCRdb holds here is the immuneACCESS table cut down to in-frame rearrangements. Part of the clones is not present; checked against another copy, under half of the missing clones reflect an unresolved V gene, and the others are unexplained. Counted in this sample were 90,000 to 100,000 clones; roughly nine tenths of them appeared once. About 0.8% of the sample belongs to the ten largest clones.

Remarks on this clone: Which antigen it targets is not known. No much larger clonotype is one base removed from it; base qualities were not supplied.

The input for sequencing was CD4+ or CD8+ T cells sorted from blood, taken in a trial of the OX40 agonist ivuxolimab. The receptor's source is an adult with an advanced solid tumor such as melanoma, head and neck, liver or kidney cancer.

The nucleotide sequence is TGCGCCAGCAGCTTACCCCTCCCTATTTCTTACGAGCAGTACGTC. Its product reads: CASSLPLPISYEQYV. The chain is made from TRBV5-1 and TRBJ2-7; the D gene is unclear. Trimming at the junction amounts to 2 bases on V and 4 bases on J, and the germline ends lie 16 bases apart. CDR1 SGHRS and CDR2 YFSETQ were looked up in the germline V gene. The CDR3 covers 15 residues, taking in both the cysteine and the valine. The entry retains the CDR3 DNA only, 45 bases that are in frame from base 1.